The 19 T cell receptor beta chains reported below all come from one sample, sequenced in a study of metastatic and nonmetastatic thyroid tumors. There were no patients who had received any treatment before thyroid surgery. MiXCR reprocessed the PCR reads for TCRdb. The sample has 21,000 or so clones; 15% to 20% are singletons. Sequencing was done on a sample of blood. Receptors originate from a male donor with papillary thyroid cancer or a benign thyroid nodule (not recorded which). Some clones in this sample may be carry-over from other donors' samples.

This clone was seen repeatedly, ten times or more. The CDR3 sequence: CASSLGTGGFIQYF. The CDR3 DNA reads TGTGCCAGCAGCTTAGGGACAGGGGGTTTCATTCAGTACTTC. The rearrangement joins TRBV7-9 to TRBJ2-4, with TRBD1 matching 10 bases. Per germline, CDR1 SEHNR and CDR2 FQNEAQ (reference sequence). The CDR3 has 14 amino acids. The trim removed 1 base at V and 9 bases at J, leaving 3 bases unmatched.

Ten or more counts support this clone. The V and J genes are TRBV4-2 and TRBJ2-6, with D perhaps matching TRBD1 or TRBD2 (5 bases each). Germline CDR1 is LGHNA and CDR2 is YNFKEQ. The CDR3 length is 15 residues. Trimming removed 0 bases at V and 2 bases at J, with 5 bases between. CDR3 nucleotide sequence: TGTGCCAGCAGCCAAGAGGGGGCTGGGGCCAACGTCCTGACTTTC. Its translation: CASSQEGAGANVLTF.

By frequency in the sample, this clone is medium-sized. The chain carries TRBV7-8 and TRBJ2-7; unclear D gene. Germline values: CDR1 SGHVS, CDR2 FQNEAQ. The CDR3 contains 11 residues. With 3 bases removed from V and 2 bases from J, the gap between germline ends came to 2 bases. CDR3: CASSFTYEQYF. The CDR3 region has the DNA TGTGCCAGCAGCTTTACCTACGAGCAGTACTTC.

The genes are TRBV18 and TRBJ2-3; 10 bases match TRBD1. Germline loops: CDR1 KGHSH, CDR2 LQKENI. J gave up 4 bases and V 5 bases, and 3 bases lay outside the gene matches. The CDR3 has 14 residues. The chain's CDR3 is CASSLGQGADTQYF. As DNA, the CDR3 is TGTGCCAGCTCATTAGGACAGGGGGCAGATACGCAGTATTTT.

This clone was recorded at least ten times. CDR3 DNA sequence: TGTGCCAGCAGTTTTCGGGGACAGGTATATCAGCCCCAGCATTTT. It translates to CASSFRGQVYQPQHF. The chain joins TRBV28 to TRBJ1-5; TRBD1 agrees at 8 bases. Per germline, CDR1 MDHEN and CDR2 SYDVKM. The V segment lost 3 bases and the J segment 5 bases; nucleotides outside the gene matches: 6. The CDR3 sequence is 15 residues long.

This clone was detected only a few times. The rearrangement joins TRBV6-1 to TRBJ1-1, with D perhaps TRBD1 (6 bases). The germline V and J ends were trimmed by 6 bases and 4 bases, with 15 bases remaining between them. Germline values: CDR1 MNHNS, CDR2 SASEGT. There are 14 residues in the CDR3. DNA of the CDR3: TGTGCCAGCAGCCCCATGGGAGGGGGCACTGAAGCTTTCTTT. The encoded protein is CASSPMGGGTEAFF.

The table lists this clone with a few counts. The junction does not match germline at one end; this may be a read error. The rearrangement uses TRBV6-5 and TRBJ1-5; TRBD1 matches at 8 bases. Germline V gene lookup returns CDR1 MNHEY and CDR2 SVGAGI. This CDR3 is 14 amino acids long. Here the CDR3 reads CASIYRGFNHPQHF. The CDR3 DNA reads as TGTGCCAGCATTTACAGGGGGTTCAATCATCCCCAGCATTTT.

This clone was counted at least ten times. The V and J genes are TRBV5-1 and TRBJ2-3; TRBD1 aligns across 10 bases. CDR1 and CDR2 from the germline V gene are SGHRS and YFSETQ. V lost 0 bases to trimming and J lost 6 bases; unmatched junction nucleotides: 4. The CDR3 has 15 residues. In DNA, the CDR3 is TGCGCCAGCAGCTTGGACGCGGGACAGGGGGATACGCAGTATTTT. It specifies CASSLDAGQGDTQYF.

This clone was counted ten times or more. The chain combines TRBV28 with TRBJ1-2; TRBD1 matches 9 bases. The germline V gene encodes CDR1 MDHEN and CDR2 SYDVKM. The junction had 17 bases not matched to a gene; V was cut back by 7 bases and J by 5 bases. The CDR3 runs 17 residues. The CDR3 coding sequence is TGTGCCAGCAAACTTCCGGGACAGGGCCGAGGACGATATGGCTACACCTTC. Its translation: CASKLPGQGRGRYGYTF.

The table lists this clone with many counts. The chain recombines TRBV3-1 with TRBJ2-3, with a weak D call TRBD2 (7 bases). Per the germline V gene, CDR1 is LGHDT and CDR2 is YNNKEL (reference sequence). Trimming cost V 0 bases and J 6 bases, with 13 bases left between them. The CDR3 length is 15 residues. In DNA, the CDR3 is TGTGCCAGCAGCCAAGAGGGGGGGCCGGCGGATACGCAGTATTTT. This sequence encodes CASSQEGGPADTQYF.

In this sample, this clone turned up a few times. The CDR3 bases are TGCAGTGCTAGAGGTCCGAGTTCTGGGGCCGGGGAGCTGTTTTTT. Its translation is CSARGPSSGAGELFF. V and J are TRBV20-1 and TRBJ2-2, with D unresolved. With 1 base removed from V and 6 bases from J, the gap between germline ends came to 15 bases. The CDR3 spans 15 residues. Germline V lookup: CDR1 DFQATT, CDR2 SNEGSKA (reference sequence).

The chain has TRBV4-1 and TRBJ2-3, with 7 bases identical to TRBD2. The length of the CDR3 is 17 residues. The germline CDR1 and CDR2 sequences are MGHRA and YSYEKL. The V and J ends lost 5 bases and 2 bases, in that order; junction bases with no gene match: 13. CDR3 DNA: TGCGCCAGCAGCTTACGCCAGGCTAGCGGTTTCACAGATACGCAGTATTTT. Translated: CASSLRQASGFTDTQYF.

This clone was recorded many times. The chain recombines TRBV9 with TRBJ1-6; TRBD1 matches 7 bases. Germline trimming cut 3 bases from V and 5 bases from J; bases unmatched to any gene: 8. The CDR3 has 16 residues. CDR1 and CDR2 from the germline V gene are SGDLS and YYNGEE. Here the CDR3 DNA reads TGTGCCAGCAGCGAATTGGGGGACAGAGATAATTCACCCCTCCACTTT. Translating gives CASSELGDRDNSPLHF.

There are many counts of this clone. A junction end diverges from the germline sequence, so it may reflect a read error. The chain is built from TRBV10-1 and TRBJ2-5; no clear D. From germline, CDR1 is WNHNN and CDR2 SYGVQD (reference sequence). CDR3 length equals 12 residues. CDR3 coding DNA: TGCGCCGGCAGTGAGTCCACGGGTCCCCGGTACTTC. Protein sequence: CAGSESTGPRYF.

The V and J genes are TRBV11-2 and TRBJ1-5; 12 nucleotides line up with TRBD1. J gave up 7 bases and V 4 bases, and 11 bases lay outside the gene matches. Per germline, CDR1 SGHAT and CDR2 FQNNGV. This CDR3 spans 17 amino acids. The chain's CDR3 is CASSSRLGQGAGQPQHF. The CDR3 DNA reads TGTGCCAGCAGCTCCAGACTGGGACAGGGGGCAGGGCAGCCCCAGCATTTT.

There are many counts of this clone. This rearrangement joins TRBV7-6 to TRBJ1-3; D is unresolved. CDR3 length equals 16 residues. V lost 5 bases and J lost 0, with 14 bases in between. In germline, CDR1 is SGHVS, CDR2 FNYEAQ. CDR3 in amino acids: CASSPAAWSSGNTIYF. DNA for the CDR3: TGTGCCAGCAGCCCCGCGGCTTGGAGCTCTGGAAACACCATATATTTT.

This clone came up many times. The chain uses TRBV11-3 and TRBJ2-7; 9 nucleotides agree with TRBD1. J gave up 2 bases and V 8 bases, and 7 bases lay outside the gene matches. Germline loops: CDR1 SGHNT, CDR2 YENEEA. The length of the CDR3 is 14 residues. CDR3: CASRRDRVTYEQYF. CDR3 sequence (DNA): TGTGCCAGCCGACGGGACAGGGTCACCTACGAGCAGTACTTC. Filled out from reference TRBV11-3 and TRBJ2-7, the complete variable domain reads EAGVVQSPRYKIIEKKQPVAFWCNPISGHNTLYWYLQNLGQGPELLIRYENEEAVDDSQLPKDRFSAERLKGVDSTLKIQPAELGDSAVYLCASRRDRVTYEQYFGPGTRLTVT.

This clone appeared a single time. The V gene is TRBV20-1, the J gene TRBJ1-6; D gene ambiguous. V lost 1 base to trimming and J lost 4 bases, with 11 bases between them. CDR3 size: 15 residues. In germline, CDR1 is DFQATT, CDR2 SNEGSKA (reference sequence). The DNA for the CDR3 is TGCAGTGCTAGAGTGGGCAGTGGATATAATTCACCCCTCCACTTT. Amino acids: CSARVGSGYNSPLHF.

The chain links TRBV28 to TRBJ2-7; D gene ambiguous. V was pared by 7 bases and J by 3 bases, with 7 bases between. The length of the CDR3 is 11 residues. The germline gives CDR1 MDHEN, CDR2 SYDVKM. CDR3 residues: CASTFLYEQYF. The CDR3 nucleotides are TGTGCCAGCACTTTCCTCTACGAGCAGTACTTC. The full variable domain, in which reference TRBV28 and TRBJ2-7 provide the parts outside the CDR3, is DVKVTQSSRYLVKRTGEKVFLECVQDMDHENMFWYRQDPGLGLRLIYFSYDVKMKEKGDIPEGYSVSREKKERFSLILESASTNQTSMYLCASTFLYEQYFGPGTRLTVT.